The TCR beta chain under discussion was sequenced for a study of blood T cell repertoires in COVID-19. This CDR3 contains 16 residues. V was shortened by 1 base and J by 4 bases, with 16 bases between the two germline ends. Per the germline V gene, CDR1 is SGHAT and CDR2 is FQNNGV. Original processing methods: From reference gene primer amplification, estimates of nucleated cell counts were derived. Method: immunoSEQ multiplex PCR; TCRdb's copy keeps in-frame clones and lacks some. V, J and clone size reflect that table, while D and trimming were determined from the DNA. Of roughly 25,000 clones in the sample, about nine tenths are singletons; the top ten hold over 20%.

Sequencing was performed on peripheral blood. The J gene is TRBJ1-1, the V gene TRBV11-2; D may be TRBD1 (6 bases). The sequence was obtained from a man in his 70s in a cohort sampled during active COVID-19. The CDR3 coding sequence is TGTGCCAGCAGCTTAGCCCCTGGGGGGGGCCCCACTGAAGCTTTCTTT. Its translation is CASSLAPGGGPTEAFF. Complete variable domain (other parts from reference TRBV11-2 and TRBJ1-1): EAGVAQSPRYKIIEKRQSVAFWCNPISGHATLYWYQQILGQGPKLLIQFQNNGVVDDSQLPKDRFSAERLKGVDSTLKIQPAKLEDSAVYLCASSLAPGGGPTEAFFGQGTRLTVV.